One and the same sample provided the 14 T cell receptor beta chains below, sequenced in a study of T-cell reconstitution after alpha-beta-depleted transplantation in children. Study outcomes and limitations: Hyperexpanded clones declined; after one year, newly produced T cells mostly supplied diversity.

These receptors' antigens are unknown. The TCRbeta library was prepared with unique molecular identifiers. TCRdb processed the PCR reads anew with MiXCR; each CDR3 protein has one entry. The sample yields a few hundred thousand distinct CDR3 sequences, roughly 7.8% seen once. The material was peripheral blood, obtained 360 days after TCRalphabeta/CD19-depleted stem cell transplant. The source of these receptors is a female patient between 2 and 15 years old who had a stem cell transplant for Fanconi anemia, so the T cells may come from the graft donor.

The V gene is TRBV11-2, the J gene TRBJ1-2, with 7 bases fitting TRBD1. Germline V gene sequence: CDR1 SGHAT, CDR2 FQNNGV. The CDR3 consists of 17 residues. Germline trimming cut 2 bases from V and 2 bases from J; bases unmatched to any gene: 11. CDR3 sequence: CASSLRGSGTANYGYTF. In DNA, the CDR3 is TGTGCCAGCAGCTTAAGAGGATCCGGGACAGCCAACTATGGCTACACCTTC.

V gene TRBV7-2 combines with J gene TRBJ2-7; 7 bases agree with TRBD2. Per germline, CDR1 SGHTA and CDR2 FQGNSA. This CDR3 has 16 residues. J was trimmed by 0 bases and V by 3 bases; bases with no gene match: 8. DNA for the CDR3: TGTGCCAGCAGCTTCCTTGGCGGGGGTTTCTCCTACGAGCAGTACTTC. Translating gives CASSFLGGGFSYEQYF.

In its sample, this clonotype was seen many times. V and J are TRBV7-9 and TRBJ1-1, with no clear D. With 0 bases removed from V and 10 bases from J, the gap between germline ends came to 6 bases. The CDR3 runs 11 residues. Germline CDR1 and CDR2: SEHNR and FQNEAQ (reference sequence). CDR3 nucleotide sequence: TGTGCCAGCAGCTTAGCGCACCCAGCTTTCTTT. Amino acid sequence: CASSLAHPAFF.

The chain links TRBV3-1 to TRBJ2-1, with unresolved D. Germline CDR1 and CDR2: LGHDT and YNNKEL (reference sequence). The ends were cut back, 5 bases at V and 0 bases at J, with 14 bases in the middle. The CDR3 extends over 16 amino acids. In DNA form, the CDR3 reads TGTGCCAGCAGCTCCCCTGCTCAGAGCTCCTACAATGAGCAGTTCTTC. Translating gives CASSSPAQSSYNEQFF.

This clonotype was observed a handful of times. This rearrangement joins TRBV6-5 to TRBJ2-5; D uncertain. Germline lookup yields CDR1 MNHEY and CDR2 SVGAGI. V gave up 3 bases and J gave up 5 bases, with 16 bases separating them. The CDR3 sequence is 15 residues long. The CDR3 DNA reads as TGTGCCAGCAGTTATGGCAGCCCGAGAAGTGAGACCCAGTACTTC. Translation: CASSYGSPRSETQYF.

This clonotype was detected only a few times. The chain joins TRBV14 to TRBJ2-4; 7 nucleotides match TRBD2. V gave up 6 bases and J gave up 7 bases; unmatched junction bases: 6. Germline CDR1 SGHDN, CDR2 FVKESK. CDR3 length: 13 residues. Here the CDR3 reads CASSLGGSNIQYF. The CDR3 coding sequence is TGTGCCAGCAGTTTGGGCGGGAGTAACATTCAGTACTTC.

This clonotype was found many times. This chain links TRBV20-1 with TRBJ2-2; a weak D match, TRBD1 (5 bases). The CDR3 totals 14 residues. Trimming shortened V by 3 bases and J by 4 bases, and 12 bases separated the two germline ends. Germline loops: CDR1 DFQATT, CDR2 SNEGSKA (reference sequence). This chain's CDR3 is CSASRATSTGELFF. CDR3 nucleotide sequence: TGCAGTGCTAGCAGGGCTACGAGCACCGGGGAGCTGTTTTTT.

The chain joins TRBV7-2 to TRBJ2-3; tentatively, D is TRBD2 (7 bases). Per germline, CDR1 SGHTA and CDR2 FQGNSA. The CDR3 length is 19 residues. Trimming removed 0 bases at V and 1 base at J, with 20 bases between. The CDR3 nucleotides are TGTGCCAGCAGCTTAGCGCTAAGGGGGGCCAGCGGGGGCACAGATACGCAGTATTTT. Translating gives CASSLALRGASGGTDTQYF.

The rearrangement joins TRBV30 to TRBJ2-1, with a weak D call TRBD2 (7 bases). Trimming stripped 2 bases from V and 2 bases from J, with 16 bases between. From germline, CDR1 is GTSNPN and CDR2 SVGIG (reference sequence). CDR3 size: 16 residues. The CDR3 nucleotides are TGTGCCTGGAGTCCGGCAGGGGAGGGTGCCTACAATGAGCAGTTCTTC. It codes for CAWSPAGEGAYNEQFF.

The chain is built from TRBV5-1 and TRBJ1-1; no clear D gene. The germline V and J ends were trimmed by 0 bases and 4 bases, with 7 bases remaining between them. The CDR3 totals 13 residues. Germline assignment: CDR1 SGHRS and CDR2 YFSETQ. CDR3 DNA: TGCGCCAGCAGCTTGGATGCAGTCACTGAAGCTTTCTTT. Its translation is CASSLDAVTEAFF. Based on the CDR3 plus reference TRBV5-1 and TRBJ1-1, the full variable domain is KAGVTQTPRYLIKTRGQQVTLSCSPISGHRSVSWYQQTPGQGLQFLFEYFSETQRNKGNFPGRFSGRQFSNSRSEMNVSTLELGDSALYLCASSLDAVTEAFFGQGTRLTVV.

The genes are TRBV20-1 and TRBJ2-5; D might be TRBD1 or TRBD2, each matching 5 bases. The germline CDR1 and CDR2 sequences are DFQATT and SNEGSKA (reference sequence). The V end was cut by 5 bases, the J end by 6 bases, with 16 bases between. The CDR3 loop spans 13 amino acids. The CDR3 coding sequence is TGCAGTGCTGGGCCCGGGGCCGGGAAGACCCAGTACTTC. It specifies CSAGPGAGKTQYF.

In its sample, this clonotype was seen many times. The chain is built from TRBV24-1 and TRBJ2-5; 8 bases match TRBD1. With 3 bases clipped from V and 4 bases from J, the junction kept 6 bases outside the gene matches. Germline V CDR1 and CDR2: KGHDR, SFDVKD. The CDR3 is 15 amino acids. CDR3 residues: CATSDPGQGTETQYF. The CDR3 region has the DNA TGTGCCACCAGTGATCCAGGACAGGGAACAGAGACCCAGTACTTC.

In this sample, this clonotype turned up many times. The chain has TRBV24-1 and TRBJ1-2; D gene ambiguous. The germline gives CDR1 KGHDR, CDR2 SFDVKD. The CDR3 totals 17 residues. Trimming took off 4 bases at V and 5 bases at J, with 22 bases between the two ends. The CDR3 spells CATSDSEHSHRGYGYTF. The DNA of the CDR3 is TGTGCCACCAGTGACTCTGAGCACTCACACCGGGGTTATGGCTACACCTTC.

This clonotype showed up just a few times. This sequence joins TRBV20-1 and TRBJ2-1; D might be TRBD1 (5 bases). The CDR3 covers 16 residues. V lost 3 bases and J 1 base, leaving 16 bases between the germline ends. CDR1 and CDR2 (germline): DFQATT, SNEGSKA (reference sequence). The CDR3 coding sequence is TGCAGTGCTAGTGGGGCCGTTTTTAGTTCCTACAATGAGCAGTTCTTC. It codes for CSASGAVFSSYNEQFF.